The source of this TCR beta chain is a study of blood T cell repertoires in COVID-19. Whole-study context: COVID-19 samples, acute and convalescent, were from the United States, Italy and Spain. PBMCs, B-cell-depleted T cells, or T cells were the source of the cDNA or gDNA that made up the material.

Original processing notes: The authors estimated nucleated cell counts from reference gene primer amplification. Assay: immunoSEQ multiplex PCR; the TCRdb copy retains only in-frame clones and omits some. V, J and clone size are taken as reported in that table, and D and trimming were inferred from the DNA itself. The sample carries approximately 100,000 clones, 85% to 90% recorded once. From germline, CDR1 is LNHNV and CDR2 YYDKDF (reference sequence). The CDR3 consists of 13 residues. The V end lost 4 bases, the J end lost 4 bases, and 9 bases lay between the germline ends. Those enrolled in Seattle joined during active infection and were followed longitudinally afterward.

V gene TRBV15 combines with J gene TRBJ2-3; D remains ambiguous. The clonotype comes from a human donor with COVID-19, enrolled during active disease. The donor label of this sample is uncertain. The sample was peripheral blood. The CDR3 DNA is TGTGCCACCAGCATAAGACTCCCAGATACGCAGTATTTT. Amino acid sequence: CATSIRLPDTQYF.